This T cell receptor (beta chain) was found in a study of T cells and copy number aberrations in small-cell lung cancer. Patients with resected limited-stage small-cell lung cancer, operated 2008 to 2020. Normal lung tissue came from at least 2 cm beyond the tumor margin and showed no malignant cells. Libraries were prepared by immunoSEQ multiplex PCR; TCRdb keeps only in-frame clonotypes and omits some of them. The data contain approximately 3,100 clones, about nine tenths of them seen just once; the ten biggest clones take up around 4.3%. V was pared by 7 bases and J by 10 bases, with 11 bases of the junction left unmatched. The CDR3 is made up of 14 amino acids. Germline V CDR1 and CDR2: MNHNY, SVGAGI (reference sequence).

The chain is built from TRBV6-6 and TRBJ1-1; 11 bases are a match to TRBD1. Sequencing used normal tissue next to the tumor. The TCR sequence derives from a man in his fifties or sixties with small cell lung cancer. In DNA form, the CDR3 reads TGTGCCAGCACCGATGGGGACAGGGGGTTGGTAGCTTTCTTT. It yields the protein CASTDGDRGLVAFF.